The 24 T cell receptor beta chains below all came from one sample that was sequenced in a study of shared clonotypes between healthy human individuals. CD45RO-negative, CCR7-selected cells formed the naive CD8 fraction, which excluded terminally differentiated effector memory CD45RA+ cells. Libraries were prepared by immunoSEQ multiplex PCR; TCRdb keeps only in-frame clonotypes and omits some of them. Of about 2.1 million clones in the sample, over 85% were seen once. Sequencing input: naive CD8+ T cells from PBMCs. These receptors all come from a man aged 18 to 29 in good health. Some clones in this sample may be carry-over from other donors' samples.

The V call is TRBV7-2, the J call TRBJ2-7; tentative D call: TRBD1 (6 bases). The CDR3 sequence is 15 residues long. V shed 5 bases and J shed 3 bases, with 17 bases lying between them. Germline CDR1 SGHTA, CDR2 FQGNSA. CDR3 protein: CASSQGWGQVYEQYF. The CDR3 nucleotides read TGTGCCAGCAGCCAGGGATGGGGACAAGTCTACGAGCAGTACTTC.

This clone was seen once. This sample also contains other DNA sequences that code for the same CDR3. This chain connects TRBV4-1 to TRBJ2-3, with D unclear. The CDR3 totals 14 residues. The germline V and J ends were trimmed by 1 base and 3 bases, with 8 bases remaining between them. Germline V lookup: CDR1 MGHRA, CDR2 YSYEKL. The CDR3 region has the DNA TGCGCCAGCAGCCAAGGTGCAGGAACAGATACGCAGTATTTT. Amino acid sequence: CASSQGAGTDTQYF.

The CDR3 DNA follows: TGTGCCAGCACCGACAGCGGCGGCCCTAGCACAGATACGCAGTATTTT. Its protein product is CASTDSGGPSTDTQYF. The V and J genes are TRBV7-9 and TRBJ2-3; D might be TRBD1 or TRBD2, each matching 5 bases. This CDR3 is 16 amino acids long. V gave up 7 bases and J gave up 0 bases, with 17 bases separating them. Per germline, CDR1 SEHNR and CDR2 FQNEAQ (reference sequence).

This clone was recorded once. The chain has TRBV4-2 and TRBJ2-7; 12 nucleotides match TRBD2. The CDR3 sequence is 19 residues long. Germline lookup yields CDR1 LGHNA and CDR2 YNFKEQ. With V trimmed by 2 bases and J by 1 base, 12 bases remained unmatched. CDR3 nucleotides: TGTGCCAGCAGCCAATCCACCAACCCGACTAGCGGGAGTTCCTACGAGCAGTACTTC. Translating it yields CASSQSTNPTSGSSYEQYF.

The chain uses TRBV29-1 and TRBJ2-1; 10 bases agree with TRBD2. Germline V lookup: CDR1 SQVTM, CDR2 ANQGSEA. CDR3 length: 19 residues. V trimming: 1 base; J trimming: 7 bases; junction bases outside the gene matches: 19. The CDR3, as DNA: TGCAGCGTTGAAGGTGTGGGACGGATAAGCGGGAGGGCCGATAATGAGCAGTTCTTC. It specifies CSVEGVGRISGRADNEQFF.

The chain employs TRBV14 and TRBJ2-1; a weak D match, TRBD2 (5 bases). Trimming removed 3 bases at V and 9 bases at J, with 12 bases between. CDR3 length: 13 residues. The V gene's germline CDR1 is SGHDN and CDR2 FVKESK. CDR3 nucleotide sequence: TGTGCCAGCAGCCAGTGGGAGAGTTTTGAGCAGTTCTTC. This encodes CASSQWESFEQFF.

V is TRBV9 and J is TRBJ2-5; D may match TRBD1 or TRBD2 (5 bases each). This CDR3 comprises 14 residues. V gave up 3 bases and J gave up 1 base, with 10 bases separating them. Germline values: CDR1 SGDLS, CDR2 YYNGEE. CDR3 DNA: TGTGCCAGCAGCGGACCGGGACGCCAAGAGACCCAGTACTTC. Amino acids: CASSGPGRQETQYF.

V gene TRBV28 combines with J gene TRBJ2-7, with no clear D. The CDR3 is made up of 13 amino acids. V was pared by 7 bases and J by 6 bases, with 16 bases between. Germline CDR1 reads MDHEN; CDR2 reads SYDVKM. The CDR3 region is CASTERAASEQYF. CDR3 nucleotide sequence: TGTGCCAGCACGGAAAGGGCCGCTAGCGAGCAGTACTTC.

J is TRBJ2-7 and V is TRBV9; TRBD2 might be the D (5 bases). V gave up 0 bases and J gave up 2 bases, with 12 bases separating them. Germline V gene lookup returns CDR1 SGDLS and CDR2 YYNGEE. This CDR3 is 15 amino acids long. CDR3 nucleotide sequence: TGTGCCAGCAGCGTAGGGTCTAGCCCGGCCTACGAGCAGTACTTC. This sequence encodes CASSVGSSPAYEQYF. Based on the CDR3 plus reference TRBV9 and TRBJ2-7, the full variable domain is DSGVTQTPKHLITATGQRVTLRCSPRSGDLSVYWYQQSLDQGLQFLIQYYNGEERAKGNILERFSAQQFPDLHSELNLSSLELGDSALYFCASSVGSSPAYEQYFGPGTRLTVT.

Concerning this clone: Other DNA sequences in this sample translate to the same CDR3. The chain carries TRBV4-1 and TRBJ2-1; D perhaps matches TRBD2 (5 bases). This CDR3 is 16 amino acids long. Germline V lookup: CDR1 MGHRA, CDR2 YSYEKL. Deletions cut 1 base from V and 3 bases from J, with 13 bases between. The CDR3 is CASSQVTREGYNEQFF. The CDR3, as DNA: TGCGCCAGCAGCCAAGTTACTAGAGAAGGCTACAATGAGCAGTTCTTC.

The CDR3 sequence: CASRKLAEITYEQYF. Written as DNA, the CDR3 is TGTGCCAGCAGGAAACTAGCGGAAATAACCTACGAGCAGTACTTC. This chain uses TRBV6-6 with TRBJ2-7; 8 bases map to TRBD2. Trimming at V came to 6 bases and at J to 2 bases, leaving 9 bases not matched to a gene. Germline V gene lookup returns CDR1 MNHNY and CDR2 SVGAGI (reference sequence). There are 15 residues in the CDR3.

With regard to this clone: This specimen includes other DNA sequences encoding the same CDR3. The chain recombines TRBV27 with TRBJ2-7; D is possibly TRBD2 (7 bases). CDR3 size: 15 residues. Germline loops: CDR1 MNHEY, CDR2 SMNVEV (reference sequence). V lost 0 bases and J lost 2, with 11 bases in between. CDR3 region: CASSLSGGAPYEQYF. CDR3 nucleotide sequence: TGTGCCAGCAGTTTATCAGGGGGGGCCCCCTACGAGCAGTACTTC.

This clone appeared a few times. The V call is TRBV2, the J call TRBJ1-5; D call uncertain. The length of the CDR3 is 13 residues. Per germline, CDR1 SNHLY and CDR2 FYNNEI. V was shortened by 10 bases and J by 3 bases, with 13 bases between the two germline ends. The CDR3 sequence: CAIWGGFNQPQHF. As DNA, the CDR3 is TGTGCCATTTGGGGAGGGTTCAATCAGCCCCAGCATTTT.

The rearrangement joins TRBV29-1 to TRBJ2-7; TRBD1 might be the D (8 bases). Deletions cut 6 bases from V and 6 bases from J, with 21 bases between. The germline gives CDR1 SQVTM, CDR2 ANQGSEA. The CDR3 length is 14 residues. CDR3 region: CSVRGGQGAIEQYF. The CDR3, as DNA: TGCAGCGTGCGGGGAGGGCAGGGGGCTATCGAGCAGTACTTC.

Comment on this clone: Other DNA variants within this sample encode the same CDR3. The gene calls are TRBV7-9 and TRBJ1-5; D is undetermined. The CDR3 totals 14 residues. V was pared by 1 base and J by 3 bases, with 7 bases between. Germline V CDR1 and CDR2: SEHNR, FQNEAQ (reference sequence). In nucleotides, the CDR3 is TGTGCCAGCAGCTTAGGATCAGACAATCAGCCCCAGCATTTT. Translation gives CASSLGSDNQPQHF.

The J gene is TRBJ2-1, the V gene TRBV4-1, with 13 bases aligning to TRBD2. V shed 2 bases and J 9 bases; nucleotides not matched to a gene: 16. The CDR3 covers 19 residues. Germline loops: CDR1 MGHRA, CDR2 YSYEKL. CDR3 coding DNA: TGCGCCAGCAGCCAATTTGGGGAGGGACTAGCGGGACTAGGGACTGAGCAGTTCTTC. Translated, it gives CASSQFGEGLAGLGTEQFF.

This clone has only a few counts. V gene TRBV19 combines with J gene TRBJ1-1; no firm D call. The CDR3 sequence is 14 residues long. CDR1 is LNHDA, CDR2 SQIVND, per germline (reference sequence). V gave up 3 bases and J gave up 6 bases, with 14 bases separating them. CDR3 residues: CASSIRVIGAEAFF. Here the CDR3 DNA reads TGTGCCAGTAGTATCCGGGTAATTGGCGCTGAAGCTTTCTTT.

To note about this clone: Other DNA sequences in this sample translate to the same CDR3. The chain employs TRBV29-1 and TRBJ2-5; D is unresolved. Trimming took 4 bases from V and 5 from J, leaving 5 bases between them. The CDR3 is made up of 10 amino acids. Germline V gene lookup returns CDR1 SQVTM and CDR2 ANQGSEA. The CDR3 sequence: CSVVRETQYF. The CDR3 nucleotides are TGCAGCGTTGTGCGGGAGACCCAGTACTTC.

As DNA, the CDR3 is TGTGCCAGCAGCTTCCGTCGGGACTACGAGCAGTACTTC. It is translated as CASSFRRDYEQYF. V and J are TRBV5-5 and TRBJ2-7, with D possibly matching TRBD2 (5 bases). CDR3 length: 13 amino acids. Germline lookup yields CDR1 SGHKS and CDR2 YYEKEE (reference sequence). With 2 bases removed from V and 3 bases from J, the gap between germline ends came to 9 bases.

This chain links TRBV4-1 with TRBJ2-5; TRBD2 is a possible D gene (5 bases). V was trimmed by 1 base and J by 5 bases, leaving 14 bases between them. CDR1 and CDR2 from the germline V gene are MGHRA and YSYEKL. CDR3 length equals 15 residues. The CDR3 is CASSQGRTRRETQYF. For the CDR3, the DNA is TGCGCCAGCAGCCAAGGCCGAACTAGGAGGGAGACCCAGTACTTC.

The chain is built from TRBV7-9 and TRBJ2-1; 9 nucleotides match TRBD2. With V trimmed by 5 bases and J by 13 bases, 12 bases remained unmatched. The CDR3 has 14 residues. CDR1 and CDR2 (germline): SEHNR, FQNEAQ (reference sequence). This CDR3 reads CASSPTSGPLVQFF. The CDR3 DNA sequence: TGTGCCAGCAGCCCGACTAGCGGCCCCTTGGTCCAGTTCTTC.

The rearrangement joins TRBV7-8 to TRBJ2-1; possible D gene TRBD1, 5 bases. V shed 1 base and J shed 10 bases, with 11 bases lying between them. This CDR3 comprises 13 residues. The germline CDR1 and CDR2 sequences are SGHVS and FQNEAQ. For the CDR3, the DNA is TGTGCCAGCAGCTTAGGTGGGGCGTCAGAGCAGTTCTTC. Protein: CASSLGGASEQFF.

The chain couples TRBV7-9 to TRBJ1-2; no reliable D call. The V and J ends lost 3 bases and 2 bases respectively, with 7 bases between them. Germline assignment: CDR1 SEHNR and CDR2 FQNEAQ (reference sequence). The CDR3 consists of 13 residues. As DNA, the CDR3 is TGTGCCAGCAGCTTGCTGGGCAACTATGGCTACACCTTC. It codes for CASSLLGNYGYTF.

This sequence joins TRBV6-1 and TRBJ1-4; D not certain. This CDR3 comprises 13 residues. Germline V gene lookup returns CDR1 MNHNS and CDR2 SASEGT. The V end was cut by 7 bases, the J end by 4 bases, with 10 bases between. CDR3 sequence reads: CASIDPYNEKLFF. CDR3 in DNA: TGTGCCAGCATCGACCCGTATAATGAAAAACTGTTTTTT.